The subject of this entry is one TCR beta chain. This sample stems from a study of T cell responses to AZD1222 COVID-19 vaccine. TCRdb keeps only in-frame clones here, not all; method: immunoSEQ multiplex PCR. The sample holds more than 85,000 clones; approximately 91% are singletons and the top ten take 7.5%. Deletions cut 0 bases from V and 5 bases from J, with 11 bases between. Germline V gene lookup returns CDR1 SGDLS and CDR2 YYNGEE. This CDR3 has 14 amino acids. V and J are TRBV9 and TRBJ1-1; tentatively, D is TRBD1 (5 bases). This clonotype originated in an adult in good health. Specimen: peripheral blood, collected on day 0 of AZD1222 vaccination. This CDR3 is CASSVVGGGTEAFF. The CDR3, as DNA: TGTGCCAGCAGCGTAGTTGGGGGAGGGACTGAAGCTTTCTTT.